The rows below give T cell receptor beta chains drawn from one sample of a study of blood T cell repertoires in COVID-19. Sequencing was performed with immunoSEQ multiplex PCR; in TCRdb, only in-frame clones are kept and a portion is missing. Here the sample spans some 70,000 clones, around 84% being singletons. The sequencing sample was made of peripheral blood. All receptors derive from a woman in her 70s with acute or convalescent COVID-19. Both conserved end residues are part of each CDR3. Each record gives: V gene, J gene, clone size, D gene, CDR3 DNA, CDR3 protein. The D gene is left open where the match is weak. A row's size may be missing; if present it is once, few, many or a size class.

v_gene: TRBV5-1
j_gene: TRBJ2-5
abundance: -
d_gene: -
CDR3nt: TGCGCCAGCAAGGAGGTCCTAGCCCAAGAGACCCAGTACTTC
CDR3aa: CASKEVLAQETQYF

v_gene: TRBV1
j_gene: TRBJ2-3
abundance: -
d_gene: -
CDR3nt: TGCACCAGCAGCCAAGAATTGGGGAGGACGGGGACAGATACGCAGTATTTT
CDR3aa: CTSSQELGRTGTDTQYF

v_gene: TRBV28
j_gene: TRBJ2-1
abundance: -
d_gene: -
CDR3nt: TGTGCCACGGGGGAAGTTGTATCCTACAATGAGCAGTTCTTC
CDR3aa: CATGEVVSYNEQFF

v_gene: TRBV6-1
j_gene: TRBJ2-4
abundance: -
d_gene: -
CDR3nt: TGTGCCAGCAGTGAATCAGCTAGCGTAAACATTCAGTACTTC
CDR3aa: CASSESASVNIQYF

v_gene: TRBV2
j_gene: TRBJ2-3
abundance: -
d_gene: -
CDR3nt: TGTGCCAGCACTTGGCAGGACAGACCCACAGATACGCAGTATTTT
CDR3aa: CASTWQDRPTDTQYF

v_gene: TRBV4-3
j_gene: TRBJ1-2
abundance: -
d_gene: TRBD1
CDR3nt: TGCGCCAGCAGCCAGCTCGGGACAGGGGGCGCGTCTAACTATGGCTACACCTTC
CDR3aa: CASSQLGTGGASNYGYTF

v_gene: TRBV3-1/TRBV3-2
j_gene: TRBJ2-7
abundance: -
d_gene: TRBD2
CDR3nt: TGTGCCAGCAGCCAAGATGTAAGGGTACTAGCGGGGGGCTACGAGCAGTACTTC
CDR3aa: CASSQDVRVLAGGYEQYF

v_gene: TRBV12-3/TRBV12-4
j_gene: TRBJ1-6
abundance: -
d_gene: -
CDR3nt: TGTGCCAGCAGTTCCCCACAGGCACCCCTCCACTTT
CDR3aa: CASSSPQAPLHF

v_gene: TRBV18
j_gene: TRBJ1-1
abundance: -
d_gene: TRBD1
CDR3nt: TGTGCCAGCTCACCACCTAGGACAGGGGGGACTGAAGCTTTCTTT
CDR3aa: CASSPPRTGGTEAFF

v_gene: TRBV29-1
j_gene: TRBJ1-1
abundance: -
d_gene: TRBD1
CDR3nt: TGCAGCGTCCAGACAGGGGGTGACACTGAAGCTTTCTTT
CDR3aa: CSVQTGGDTEAFF

v_gene: TRBV2
j_gene: TRBJ1-5
abundance: -
d_gene: -
CDR3nt: TGTGCCAGCAATAGAGAGCTCAATCAGCCCCAGCATTTT
CDR3aa: CASNRELNQPQHF

v_gene: TRBV10-3
j_gene: TRBJ2-3
abundance: -
d_gene: -
CDR3nt: TGTGCCATCAGTGATGATGGGCTGGTGTCGGCGCAGTATTTT
CDR3aa: CAISDDGLVSAQYF

v_gene: TRBV2
j_gene: TRBJ1-1
abundance: -
d_gene: -
CDR3nt: TGTGCCAGCAGTGGGTACATGAACACTGAAGCTTTCTTT
CDR3aa: CASSGYMNTEAFF

v_gene: TRBV6-2/TRBV6-3
j_gene: TRBJ2-5
abundance: -
d_gene: -
CDR3nt: TGTGCCAGCAGCGGGGGCTCGCGAGAGACCCAGTACTTC
CDR3aa: CASSGGSRETQYF

v_gene: TRBV5-1
j_gene: TRBJ1-1
abundance: -
d_gene: TRBD1
CDR3nt: TGCGCCAGCAGCCCCCAGGGGGCACAGGCGAACACTGAAGCTTTCTTT
CDR3aa: CASSPQGAQANTEAFF

v_gene: TRBV28
j_gene: TRBJ1-1
abundance: -
d_gene: -
CDR3nt: TGTGCCAGCAGTTCCCCCATCGGGATAAACACTGAAGCTTTCTTT
CDR3aa: CASSSPIGINTEAFF

v_gene: TRBV30
j_gene: TRBJ2-2
abundance: -
d_gene: TRBD2
CDR3nt: TGTGCCTGGAGCCGACTAGCGGGAGGGAATACCGGGGAGCTGTTTTTT
CDR3aa: CAWSRLAGGNTGELFF

v_gene: TRBV6-4
j_gene: TRBJ1-1
abundance: -
d_gene: TRBD1
CDR3nt: TGTGCCAGCAGTGACTCGGCGGACAGGGGAATGAACACTGAAGCTTTCTTT
CDR3aa: CASSDSADRGMNTEAFF

v_gene: TRBV10-3
j_gene: TRBJ1-1
abundance: -
d_gene: TRBD1
CDR3nt: TGTGCCATATCAGGGGGTACGGGGAACACTGAAGCTTTCTTT
CDR3aa: CAISGGTGNTEAFF

v_gene: TRBV12-3/TRBV12-4
j_gene: TRBJ1-3
abundance: -
d_gene: -
CDR3nt: TGTGCCAGCAGTTTAGGCCCCGGGACCATATATTTT
CDR3aa: CASSLGPGTIYF

v_gene: TRBV7-9
j_gene: TRBJ1-1
abundance: few
d_gene: -
CDR3nt: TGTGCCAGCAACTGGGGGGAGAACACTGAAGCTTTCTTT
CDR3aa: CASNWGENTEAFF

v_gene: TRBV12-3/TRBV12-4
j_gene: TRBJ1-1
abundance: -
d_gene: -
CDR3nt: TGTGCCAGCAGTACCCACATGAACACTGAAGCTTTCTTT
CDR3aa: CASSTHMNTEAFF

v_gene: TRBV18
j_gene: TRBJ1-2
abundance: -
d_gene: TRBD1
CDR3nt: TGTGCCAGCTCACCGACGGGACAGGGCCATAACTATGGCTACACCTTC
CDR3aa: CASSPTGQGHNYGYTF

v_gene: TRBV28
j_gene: TRBJ2-1
abundance: -
d_gene: TRBD2
CDR3nt: TGTGCCAGCAGTATACCCGCGGGGGGGCACAATGAGCAGTTCTTC
CDR3aa: CASSIPAGGHNEQFF

v_gene: TRBV18
j_gene: TRBJ1-1
abundance: -
d_gene: TRBD1
CDR3nt: TGTGCCAGCTCACCAACGGGACAGGGGGTTTTGAACACTGAAGCTTTCTTT
CDR3aa: CASSPTGQGVLNTEAFF

v_gene: TRBV19
j_gene: TRBJ1-5
abundance: few
d_gene: TRBD1
CDR3nt: TGTGCCAGTAGTATAGATACAGGGGATCAGCCCCAGCATTTT
CDR3aa: CASSIDTGDQPQHF

v_gene: TRBV2
j_gene: TRBJ1-5
abundance: -
d_gene: -
CDR3nt: TGTGCCAGCAGTTTGAGCATAGATAGCAATCAGCCCCAGCATTTT
CDR3aa: CASSLSIDSNQPQHF

v_gene: TRBV30
j_gene: TRBJ2-5
abundance: once
d_gene: TRBD1
CDR3nt: TGTGCCTGGAGTGGACCCCGGGACAGTTCGGGAGAGACCCAGTACTTC
CDR3aa: CAWSGPRDSSGETQYF

v_gene: TRBV12-5
j_gene: TRBJ2-1
abundance: -
d_gene: TRBD2
CDR3nt: TGTGCTAGTGGTTTGGATAGCGGGAGGGCCGGGAATGAGCAGTTCTTC
CDR3aa: CASGLDSGRAGNEQFF

v_gene: TRBV27
j_gene: TRBJ1-4
abundance: -
d_gene: TRBD1
CDR3nt: TGTGCCAGCAGTTTATTTTCGGGGACAGGGGCTGAAAAACTGTTTTTT
CDR3aa: CASSLFSGTGAEKLFF

v_gene: TRBV7-2
j_gene: TRBJ2-5
abundance: -
d_gene: TRBD2
CDR3nt: TGTGCCAGCAGCTTATTAAGCGGGGCCGGCCAAGAGACCCAGTACTTC
CDR3aa: CASSLLSGAGQETQYF

v_gene: TRBV5-1
j_gene: TRBJ1-4
abundance: -
d_gene: -
CDR3nt: TGCGCCACATGTCCGGGGTCAGGCGCAACTAATGAAAAACTGTTTTTT
CDR3aa: CATCPGSGATNEKLFF

v_gene: TRBV5-6
j_gene: TRBJ1-2
abundance: -
d_gene: -
CDR3nt: TGTGCCAGCAGTTTTGGAGTCCCCCCCCCGGAGGCGGTTCATGGCTACACCTTC
CDR3aa: CASSFGVPPPEAVHGYTF

v_gene: TRBV5-8
j_gene: TRBJ1-5
abundance: few
d_gene: -
CDR3nt: TGTGCCAGCAGCATATTGGCTAGCAATCAGCCCCAGCATTTT
CDR3aa: CASSILASNQPQHF

v_gene: TRBV19
j_gene: TRBJ1-5
abundance: -
d_gene: -
CDR3nt: TGTGCCAGTAGTAGATCAGGGGAACGCCAGCCCCAGCATTTT
CDR3aa: CASSRSGERQPQHF

v_gene: TRBV19
j_gene: TRBJ1-1
abundance: -
d_gene: -
CDR3nt: TGTGCCAGTAGGGCTAGGGGAGGAGCGAACACTGAAGCTTTCTTT
CDR3aa: CASRARGGANTEAFF

v_gene: TRBV2
j_gene: TRBJ2-1
abundance: -
d_gene: -
CDR3nt: TGTGCCAGCAGTTGGGACTCCCTTGGGGAGCAGTTCTTC
CDR3aa: CASSWDSLGEQFF

v_gene: TRBV6-5
j_gene: TRBJ2-7
abundance: -
d_gene: -
CDR3nt: TGTGCCAGCAGTTACCTCGGACAGAATGCCTACGAGCAGTACTTC
CDR3aa: CASSYLGQNAYEQYF

v_gene: TRBV4-3
j_gene: TRBJ2-3
abundance: -
d_gene: TRBD2
CDR3nt: TGCGCCAGCAGCCAAAGACTAGCGGGGGGGCCGAGCACAGATACGCAGTATTTT
CDR3aa: CASSQRLAGGPSTDTQYF

v_gene: TRBV2
j_gene: TRBJ2-5
abundance: -
d_gene: -
CDR3nt: TGTGCCAGCAGTGAAGTGGGAGCCCAAGAGACCCAGTACTTC
CDR3aa: CASSEVGAQETQYF

v_gene: TRBV9
j_gene: TRBJ2-3
abundance: -
d_gene: -
CDR3nt: TGTGCCAGCAGCGTATATCCGGGGGATACGCAGTATTTT
CDR3aa: CASSVYPGDTQYF

v_gene: TRBV19
j_gene: TRBJ2-3
abundance: -
d_gene: TRBD2
CDR3nt: TGTGCCAGTAGTACTCCTAGCGGGAACAGAGATACGCAGTATTTT
CDR3aa: CASSTPSGNRDTQYF

v_gene: TRBV18
j_gene: TRBJ1-5
abundance: -
d_gene: -
CDR3nt: TGTGCCAGCTCACCAGTGAGGGAATATAGCAATCAGCCCCAGCATTTT
CDR3aa: CASSPVREYSNQPQHF

v_gene: TRBV7-9
j_gene: TRBJ2-7
abundance: -
d_gene: -
CDR3nt: TGTGCCAGCAGTGTAACAGGGCCCCGGCTAGGGGAGCAGTACTTC
CDR3aa: CASSVTGPRLGEQYF

v_gene: TRBV19
j_gene: TRBJ1-6
abundance: few
d_gene: -
CDR3nt: TGTGCCAGTACCCTGGGTGACAGCTATAATTCACCCCTCCACTTT
CDR3aa: CASTLGDSYNSPLHF

v_gene: TRBV18
j_gene: TRBJ2-3
abundance: -
d_gene: -
CDR3nt: TGTGCCAGCTCATCGGTTGTGGGAGGCACAGATACGCAGTATTTT
CDR3aa: CASSSVVGGTDTQYF

v_gene: TRBV18
j_gene: TRBJ2-2
abundance: -
d_gene: -
CDR3nt: TGTGCCAGCTCCCCCCGAGGATGGAACCCCAACACCGGGGAGCTGTTTTTT
CDR3aa: CASSPRGWNPNTGELFF

v_gene: TRBV5-6
j_gene: TRBJ1-1
abundance: -
d_gene: TRBD1
CDR3nt: TGTGCCAGCAGCCCCGGGACAGGGTCTGGGAACACTGAAGCTTTCTTT
CDR3aa: CASSPGTGSGNTEAFF

v_gene: TRBV18
j_gene: TRBJ2-1
abundance: -
d_gene: -
CDR3nt: TGTGCCAGCTCACCACCGACGGGACTGGGTCAGCATGAGCAGTTCTTC
CDR3aa: CASSPPTGLGQHEQFF

v_gene: TRBV10-2
j_gene: TRBJ1-4
abundance: -
d_gene: TRBD1
CDR3nt: TGCGCCAGCAGTGACGGGACAGGGGGAGGTGAAAAACTGTTTTTT
CDR3aa: CASSDGTGGGEKLFF

v_gene: TRBV7-9
j_gene: TRBJ2-4
abundance: -
d_gene: -
CDR3nt: TGTGCCAGCAGCCCCTCCGGCGGCCTAGCCAAAAACATTCAGTACTTC
CDR3aa: CASSPSGGLAKNIQYF

v_gene: TRBV30
j_gene: TRBJ2-3
abundance: -
d_gene: TRBD2
CDR3nt: TGTGCCTGGACGGGGGGGGCGGGGACCTTCACAGATACGCAGTATTTT
CDR3aa: CAWTGGAGTFTDTQYF

v_gene: TRBV19
j_gene: TRBJ2-7
abundance: -
d_gene: TRBD2
CDR3nt: TGTGCCAGTAGTATGGGTCTAGCGGGGAACGAGCAGTACTTC
CDR3aa: CASSMGLAGNEQYF

v_gene: TRBV27
j_gene: TRBJ2-7
abundance: -
d_gene: TRBD2
CDR3nt: TGTGCCAGCAGTCGCGGACTAGAAAACTACGAGCAGTACTTC
CDR3aa: CASSRGLENYEQYF

v_gene: TRBV4-3
j_gene: TRBJ2-3
abundance: -
d_gene: -
CDR3nt: TGCGCCAGCAGCCGGACAGCGTCTAGCACAGATACGCAGTATTTT
CDR3aa: CASSRTASSTDTQYF